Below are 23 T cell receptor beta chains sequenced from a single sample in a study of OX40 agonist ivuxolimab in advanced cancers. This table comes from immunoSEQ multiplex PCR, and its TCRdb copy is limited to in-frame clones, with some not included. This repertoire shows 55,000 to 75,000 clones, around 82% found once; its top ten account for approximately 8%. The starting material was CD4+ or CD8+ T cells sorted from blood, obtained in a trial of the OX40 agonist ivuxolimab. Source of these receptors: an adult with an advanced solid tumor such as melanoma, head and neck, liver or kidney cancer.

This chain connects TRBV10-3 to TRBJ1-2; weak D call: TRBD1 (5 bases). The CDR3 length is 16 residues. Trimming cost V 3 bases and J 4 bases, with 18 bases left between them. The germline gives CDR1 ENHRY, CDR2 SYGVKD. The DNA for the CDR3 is TGTGCCATCAGTGACGGTGGGGCAGGACGATCCTATGGCTACACCTTC. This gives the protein CAISDGGAGRSYGYTF.

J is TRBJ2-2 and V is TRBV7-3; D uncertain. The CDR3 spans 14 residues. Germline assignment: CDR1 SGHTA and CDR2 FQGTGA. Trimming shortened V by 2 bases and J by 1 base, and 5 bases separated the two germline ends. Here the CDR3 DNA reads TGTGCCAGCAGCTTAGGTGTGAACACCGGGGAGCTGTTTTTT. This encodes CASSLGVNTGELFF.

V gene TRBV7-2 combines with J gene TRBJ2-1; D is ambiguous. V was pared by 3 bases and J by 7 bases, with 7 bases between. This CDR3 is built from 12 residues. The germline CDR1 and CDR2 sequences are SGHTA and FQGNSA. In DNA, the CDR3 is TGTGCCAGCAGCTTCTGGGATAATGAGCAGTTCTTC. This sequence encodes CASSFWDNEQFF.

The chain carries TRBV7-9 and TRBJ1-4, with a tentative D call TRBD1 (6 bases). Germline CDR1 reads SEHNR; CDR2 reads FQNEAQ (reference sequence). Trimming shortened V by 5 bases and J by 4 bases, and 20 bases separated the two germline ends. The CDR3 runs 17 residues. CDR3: CASSRTRFRTDNEKLFF. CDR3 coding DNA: TGTGCCAGCAGCCGAACACGCTTTCGGACAGATAATGAAAAACTGTTTTTT. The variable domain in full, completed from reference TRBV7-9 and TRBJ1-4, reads DTGVSQNPRHKITKRGQNVTFRCDPISEHNRLYWYRQTLGQGPEFLTYFQNEAQLEKSRLLSDRFSAERPKGSFSTLEIQRTEQGDSAMYLCASSRTRFRTDNEKLFFGSGTQLSVL.

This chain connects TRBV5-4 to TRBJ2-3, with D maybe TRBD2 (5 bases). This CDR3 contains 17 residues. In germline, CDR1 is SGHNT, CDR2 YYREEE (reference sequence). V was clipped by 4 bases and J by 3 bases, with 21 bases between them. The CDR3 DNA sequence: TGTGCCAGCAGCACTTCCGGGATCTTACAAATTACAGATACGCAGTATTTT. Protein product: CASSTSGILQITDTQYF.

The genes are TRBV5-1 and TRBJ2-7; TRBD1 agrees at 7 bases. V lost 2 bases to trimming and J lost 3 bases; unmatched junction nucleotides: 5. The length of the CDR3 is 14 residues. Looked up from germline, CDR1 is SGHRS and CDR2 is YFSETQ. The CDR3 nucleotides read TGCGCCAGCAGCTTTCTTCCAGGGGGCTACGAGCAGTACTTC. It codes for CASSFLPGGYEQYF.

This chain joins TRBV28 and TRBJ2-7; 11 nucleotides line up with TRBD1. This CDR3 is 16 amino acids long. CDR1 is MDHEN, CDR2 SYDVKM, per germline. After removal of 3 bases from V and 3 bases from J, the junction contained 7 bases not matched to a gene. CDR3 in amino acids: CASSFRPGTGGYEQYF. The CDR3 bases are TGTGCCAGCAGTTTCCGCCCCGGGACAGGGGGCTACGAGCAGTACTTC. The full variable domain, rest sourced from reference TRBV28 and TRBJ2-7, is DVKVTQSSRYLVKRTGEKVFLECVQDMDHENMFWYRQDPGLGLRLIYFSYDVKMKEKGDIPEGYSVSREKKERFSLILESASTNQTSMYLCASSFRPGTGGYEQYFGPGTRLTVT.

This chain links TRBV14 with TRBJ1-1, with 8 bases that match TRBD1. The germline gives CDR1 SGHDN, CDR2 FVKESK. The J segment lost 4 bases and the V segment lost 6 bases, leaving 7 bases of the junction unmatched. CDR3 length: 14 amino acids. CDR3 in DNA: TGTGCCAGCAGGCTCGGGACAGGAGGCACTGAAGCTTTCTTT. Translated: CASRLGTGGTEAFF.

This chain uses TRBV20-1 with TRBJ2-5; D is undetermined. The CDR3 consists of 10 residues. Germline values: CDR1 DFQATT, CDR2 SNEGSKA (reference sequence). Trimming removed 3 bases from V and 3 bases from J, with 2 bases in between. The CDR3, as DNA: TGCAGTGCTAGGGAAGAGACCCAGTACTTC. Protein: CSAREETQYF.

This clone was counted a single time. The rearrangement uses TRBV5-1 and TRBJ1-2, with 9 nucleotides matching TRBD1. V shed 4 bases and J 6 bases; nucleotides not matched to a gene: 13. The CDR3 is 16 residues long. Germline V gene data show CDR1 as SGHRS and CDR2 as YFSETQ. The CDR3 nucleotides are TGCGCCAGCAGCATACTGACGGGGACAGGGTTTAATGGCTACACCTTC. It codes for CASSILTGTGFNGYTF.

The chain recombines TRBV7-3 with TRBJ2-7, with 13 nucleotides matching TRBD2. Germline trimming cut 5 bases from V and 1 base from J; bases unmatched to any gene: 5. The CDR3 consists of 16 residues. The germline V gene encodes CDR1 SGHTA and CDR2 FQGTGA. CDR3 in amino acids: CASSPGTSGESYEQYF. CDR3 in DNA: TGTGCCAGCAGCCCGGGGACTAGCGGGGAATCCTACGAGCAGTACTTC.

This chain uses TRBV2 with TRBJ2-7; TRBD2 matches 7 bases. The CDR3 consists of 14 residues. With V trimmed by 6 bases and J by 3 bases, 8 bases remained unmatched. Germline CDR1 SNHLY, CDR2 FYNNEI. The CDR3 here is CASSSSGWNYEQYF. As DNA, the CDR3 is TGTGCCAGCAGCAGTAGCGGGTGGAACTACGAGCAGTACTTC.

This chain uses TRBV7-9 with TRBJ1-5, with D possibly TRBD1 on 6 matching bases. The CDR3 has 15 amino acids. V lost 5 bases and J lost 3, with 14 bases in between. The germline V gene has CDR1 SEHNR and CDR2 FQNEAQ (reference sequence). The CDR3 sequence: CASSLGTLLNQPQHF. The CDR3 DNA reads TGTGCCAGCAGCCTCGGGACACTCCTCAATCAGCCCCAGCATTTT.

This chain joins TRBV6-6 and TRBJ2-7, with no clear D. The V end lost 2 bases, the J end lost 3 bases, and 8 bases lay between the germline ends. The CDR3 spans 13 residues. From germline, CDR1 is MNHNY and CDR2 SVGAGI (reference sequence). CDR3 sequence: CASSYGEIYEQYF. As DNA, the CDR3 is TGTGCCAGCAGTTACGGGGAAATCTACGAGCAGTACTTC.

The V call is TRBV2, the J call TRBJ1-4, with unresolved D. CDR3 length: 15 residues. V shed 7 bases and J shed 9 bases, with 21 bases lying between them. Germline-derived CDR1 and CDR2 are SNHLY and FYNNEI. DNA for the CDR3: TGTGCCAGCACCATCAGCTCGGAGAACACTAAAAAACTGTTTTTT. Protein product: CASTISSENTKKLFF.

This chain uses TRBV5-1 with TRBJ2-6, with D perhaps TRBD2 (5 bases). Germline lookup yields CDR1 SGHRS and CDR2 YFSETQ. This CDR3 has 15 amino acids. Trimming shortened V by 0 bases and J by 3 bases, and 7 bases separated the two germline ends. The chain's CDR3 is CASSLVAGGANVLTF. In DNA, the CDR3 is TGCGCCAGCAGCTTGGTTGCGGGTGGGGCCAACGTCCTGACTTTC.

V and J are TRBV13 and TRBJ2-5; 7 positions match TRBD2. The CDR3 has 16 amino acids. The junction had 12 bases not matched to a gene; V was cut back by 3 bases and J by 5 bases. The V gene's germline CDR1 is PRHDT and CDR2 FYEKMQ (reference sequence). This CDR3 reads CASSFSREVAGETQYF. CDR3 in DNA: TGTGCCAGCAGCTTCTCCCGGGAGGTTGCTGGGGAGACCCAGTACTTC.

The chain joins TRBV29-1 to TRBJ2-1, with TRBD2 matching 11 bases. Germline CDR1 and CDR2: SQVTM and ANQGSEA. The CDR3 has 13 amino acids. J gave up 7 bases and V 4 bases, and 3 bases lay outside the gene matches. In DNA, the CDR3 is TGCAGCGTTGGACTAGCGGGATATAATGAGCAGTTCTTC. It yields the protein CSVGLAGYNEQFF.

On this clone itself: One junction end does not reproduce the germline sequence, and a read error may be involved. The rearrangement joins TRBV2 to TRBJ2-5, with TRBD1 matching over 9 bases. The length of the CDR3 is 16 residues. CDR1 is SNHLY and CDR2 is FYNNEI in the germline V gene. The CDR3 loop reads CASRDRGRSLQETLYF. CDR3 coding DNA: TGTGCCAGCAGGGACAGGGGTCGGTCCCTTCAAGAGACCCTGTACTTC.

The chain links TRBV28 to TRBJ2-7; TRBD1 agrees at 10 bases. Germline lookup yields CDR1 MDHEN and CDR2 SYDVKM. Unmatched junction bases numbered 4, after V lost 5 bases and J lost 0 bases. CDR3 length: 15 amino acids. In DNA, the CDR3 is TGTGCCAGCAGTATGGGACAGGGGTACTCCTACGAGCAGTACTTC. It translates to CASSMGQGYSYEQYF.

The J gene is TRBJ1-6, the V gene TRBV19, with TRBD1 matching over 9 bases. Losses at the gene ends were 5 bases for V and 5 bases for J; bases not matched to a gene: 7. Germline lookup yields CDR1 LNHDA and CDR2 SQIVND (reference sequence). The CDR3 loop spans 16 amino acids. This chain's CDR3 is CASSPQGAVDNSPLHF. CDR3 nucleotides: TGTGCCAGTAGTCCACAGGGGGCGGTGGATAATTCACCCCTCCACTTT.

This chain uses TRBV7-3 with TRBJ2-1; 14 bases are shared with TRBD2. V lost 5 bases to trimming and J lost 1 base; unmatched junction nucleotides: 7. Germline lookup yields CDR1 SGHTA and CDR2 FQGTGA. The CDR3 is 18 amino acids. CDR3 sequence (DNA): TGTGCCAGCAGCCCTCTCGGACTAGCGGGGGGTTCCTACAATGAGCAGTTCTTC. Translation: CASSPLGLAGGSYNEQFF.

The CDR3, as DNA: TGTGCCACCAGCAGGGGGCGGGACAGATCCACCGGGGAGCTGTTTTTT. This encodes CATSRGRDRSTGELFF. The gene calls are TRBV15 and TRBJ2-2, with D possibly being TRBD1 (7 bases). This CDR3 has 16 amino acids. The germline gives CDR1 LNHNV, CDR2 YYDKDF (reference sequence). Trimming left V 3 bases short and J 4 bases short, with 15 bases between.